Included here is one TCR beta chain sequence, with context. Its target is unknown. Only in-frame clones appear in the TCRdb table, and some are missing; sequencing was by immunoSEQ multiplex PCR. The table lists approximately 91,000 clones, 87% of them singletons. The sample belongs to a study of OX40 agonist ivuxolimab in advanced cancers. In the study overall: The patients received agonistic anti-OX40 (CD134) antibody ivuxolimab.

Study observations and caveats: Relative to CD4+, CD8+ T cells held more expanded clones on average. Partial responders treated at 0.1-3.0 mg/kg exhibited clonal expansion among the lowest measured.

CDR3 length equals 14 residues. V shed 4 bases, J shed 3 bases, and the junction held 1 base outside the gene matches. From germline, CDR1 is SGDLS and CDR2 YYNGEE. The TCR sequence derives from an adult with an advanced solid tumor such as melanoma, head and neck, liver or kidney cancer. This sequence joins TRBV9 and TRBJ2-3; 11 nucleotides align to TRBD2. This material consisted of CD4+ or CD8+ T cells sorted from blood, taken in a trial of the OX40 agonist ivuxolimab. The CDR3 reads CASSRTSGTDTQYF. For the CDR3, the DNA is TGTGCCAGCAGCCGGACTAGCGGGACAGATACGCAGTATTTT.